This T cell receptor beta chain was retrieved from a study of cytomegalovirus exposure and HLA in healthy donors. As for the study in general: The 120 validation repertoires, a later analysis reported, used the same platform as the approximately 650 first-cohort repertoires.

The table came from immunoSEQ multiplex PCR; TCRdb's copy has only in-frame clones and leaves some out. The table shows 120,000 or so clones, with around nine tenths occurring only once. From the roughly 110-subject validation cohort, which was separate from the roughly 610-subject first cohort, the donors were drawn. General study points: Cytomegalovirus association was listed for 150 to 200 TCR beta chains. The classifier reportedly diagnosed cytomegalovirus status with high specificity and sensitivity.

This clone was seen only once. Its antigen remains unidentified. The CDR3 sequence is 16 residues long. The J gene is TRBJ1-2, the V gene TRBV7-5. TRBV7-5 is shown as a pseudogene. Sequenced input: PBMCs. The sequence was collected from a man younger than 35 in good health and CMV-seropositive. CDR3 loop: CARSSSAGGGAMSYTF. CDR3 nucleotide sequence: TGTGCCAGAAGCAGTTCGGCGGGAGGGGGTGCGATGAGCTACACCTTC.